What follows describes a single T cell receptor beta chain. The clone's antigen remains unknown. Base qualities are not at hand, and no much larger clone is one base apart. Explained via the paper, the time point label denotes: cells obtained before transplantation from donor or recipient. CD3+CD4+ and CD3+CD8+ populations were FACS-sorted from unstimulated pre-transplant donor and recipient cells taken from spleen or lymph nodes. In the germline V gene, CDR1 corresponds to SGHAT and CDR2 to FQNNGV. The CDR3 contains 14 residues, cysteine and phenylalanine counted. Solely the CDR3 DNA is kept, with 42 bases framed from the first base. V is pruned by 5 bases and J by 2 bases, leaving 4 bases of the junction without a gene match. The data are from a study of graft-versus-host responses after intestinal transplantation (dated by TCRdb to the early 2020s). In the study overall: The transplants that recipients got were multivisceral, liver-intestinal, or isolated intestinal. Anti-thymocyte globulin induction was given to all recipients, followed by maintenance tacrolimus and steroids for approximately three years. After intestinal transplantation, graft-versus-host and host-versus-graft alloreactive T cell clones in the graft, circulation and bone marrow were tracked using bulk TCR-beta CDR3 sequencing. To identify alloreactive clones, pre-transplant mixed lymphocyte reaction products were sequenced and compared with unstimulated pre-transplant donor and recipient T cells. The cohort enrolled 20 to 25 intestinal transplant recipients, one of whom was a retransplant, and 3 patients without pretransplant specimens were excluded. Donor T cell macrochimerism was defined as a peak of at least 4% donor T cells among recipient peripheral blood mononuclear cells. Rather than going through the commercial service, samples from three later patients were sequenced in-house on an Illumina MiSeq and processed with MiXCR. The investigation overall reported the following: In patients with donor T cell macrochimerism, the allografts had high GvH to HvG T cell clonal ratios. Peak levels of circulating GvH clones were associated with declines in HvG clones early after transplant. GvH clones were detected in recipient bone marrow, and some appeared earlier in ileal mucosa or blood, consistent with an intestinal mucosal origin. Conclusions were limited by the relatively low number and heterogeneity of intestinal transplant patients.

Library preparation used the immunoSEQ multiplex PCR assay. For most patients, genomic DNA was isolated with the Qiagen DNeasy Blood and Tissue Kit and shipped frozen to Adaptive Biotechnologies for TCR sequencing. Adaptive Biotechnologies carried out high-throughput TCR-beta CDR3 sequencing of genomic DNA for most patients. In the original analysis: Adaptive's ImmunoSEQ software supplied the TCR sequencing data for 18 patients, while MiXCR and VDJtools were used to process a few other patients. To correct CD4 versus CD8 sorting errors, sequences present in both subsets at a frequency ratio below 5:1 were removed. CDR3 nucleotide sequences shared between donor and recipient were removed because the origin of such sequences could not be assigned. To be classed as alloreactive, a clone needed at least 2-fold expansion over unstimulated cells and a minimum CFSE-low frequency of 0.002% (template counts) or 0.001% (read counts). Clones detected in sequenced pre-transplant spleen, lymph node, or MLR CFSE-low populations of the donor or recipient were defined as mappable. The cumulative frequency of alloreactive clones was calculated as a percentage of all sequences, weighted by copy number. Drawn from immuneACCESS, this table holds only the in-frame rearrangements with V and J called that TCRdb kept. Clones are partly lost; checked studies trace under half to an unresolved V gene and leave the rest unexplained. V, J and clone size were drawn from that table, and D and trimming were deduced from the DNA. Within this sample are tens of thousands of clones, with around nine tenths of them counted one time only. Of the sample, approximately 0.3% is held by the ten largest clones.

The sample in question was unstimulated CD4+ T cells sorted from spleen or lymph node cells, obtained before intestinal transplant. Rearrangement joined TRBV11-2 to TRBJ2-3; 7 bases in between match TRBD2. The TCR sequence derives from a human donor who received an intestinal transplant. The DNA sequence is TGTGCCAGCAGCATAAGCGGGAACACAGATACGCAGTATTTT. It specifies CASSISGNTDTQYF. Extended through the reference TRBV11-2 and TRBJ2-3 proteins, this CDR3 yields the full variable domain: EAGVAQSPRYKIIEKRQSVAFWCNPISGHATLYWYQQILGQGPKLLIQFQNNGVVDDSQLPKDRFSAERLKGVDSTLKIQPAKLEDSAVYLCASSISGNTDTQYFGPGTRLTVL.